This T cell receptor beta chain was identified during a study of blood T cells in healthy people across ages. Through a sample-barcoded 5' primer and a J-beta primer mix, a second PCR was run for about 6 to 11 cycles. In TCRdb, the 5' RACE reads were re-called with MiXCR into one record per CDR3 protein. This sample has 1.5 million to 2 million distinct CDR3 sequences; around 50% occur once, and the top ten carry around 2.1%. This CDR3 region has 13 residues. V was shortened by 8 bases and J by 8 bases, with 16 bases between the two germline ends. The sequencing sample was made of blood. This chain joins TRBV12-3 or TRBV12-4 and TRBJ2-4; D call uncertain. The source of this sequence is a woman in her thirties or forties in good health. The CDR3 spells CASSPGQWDIQYF. The CDR3 nucleotides are TGTGCCAGCTCACCCGGCCAGTGGGACATTCAGTACTTC.